Below, 25 T cell receptor beta chains from the same sample are listed, as sequenced in a study of T cell responses to AZD1222 COVID-19 vaccine. Libraries were prepared by immunoSEQ multiplex PCR; TCRdb keeps only in-frame clonotypes and omits some of them. This repertoire shows roughly 120,000 clones, around 92% found once; its top ten account for about 4.3%. This specimen was peripheral blood, taken on day 0 of AZD1222 vaccination. The source is an adult in good health.

The chain combines TRBV6-5 with TRBJ1-4, with 8 bases matching TRBD1. From germline, CDR1 is MNHEY and CDR2 SVGAGI. The V gene end was trimmed by 5 bases and the J gene end by 11 bases; junction bases not matched to a gene: 4. CDR3 length equals 12 residues. The CDR3 here is CASSRQGTKLFF. Written as DNA, the CDR3 is TGTGCCAGCAGTCGACAGGGGACGAAACTGTTTTTT.

This clone was recorded a few times. This chain joins TRBV4-1 and TRBJ1-2; D ambiguous. The CDR3 is 14 residues long. Trimming took off 2 bases at V and 5 bases at J, with 12 bases between the two ends. Germline V gene data show CDR1 as MGHRA and CDR2 as YSYEKL. CDR3 in amino acids: CASSQSKEAYGYTF. The CDR3 bases are TGCGCCAGCAGCCAAAGTAAAGAAGCTTATGGCTACACCTTC.

As for this clone: One end of the junction is discordant with germline, which a read error may explain. The V call is TRBV30, the J call TRBJ1-2, with D perhaps TRBD1 (5 bases). CDR1 and CDR2 from the germline V gene are GTSNPN and SVGIG (reference sequence). This CDR3 has 11 residues. CDR3 in amino acids: CAFRAKYGYTF. The CDR3 DNA reads TGTGCCTTCAGGGCTAAGTATGGCTACACCTTC.

CDR3 DNA: TGCAGCGCTGGACAGACCCTATGGACTGAAGCTTTCTTT. Encoded protein: CSAGQTLWTEAFF. J is TRBJ1-1 and V is TRBV29-1; tentative D call: TRBD1 (6 bases). This CDR3 has 13 amino acids. Trimming removed 7 bases from V and 5 bases from J, with 17 bases in between. CDR1 and CDR2 from the germline V gene are SQVTM and ANQGSEA.

The chain uses TRBV11-2 and TRBJ2-1; tentatively, D is TRBD1 or TRBD2 (5 bases each). This CDR3 has 15 amino acids. V was pared by 1 base and J by 7 bases, with 14 bases between. Germline assignment: CDR1 SGHAT and CDR2 FQNNGV. As DNA, the CDR3 is TGTGCCAGCAGCTTAGGTGGGGGAGTTCGTAATGAGCAGTTCTTC. It encodes CASSLGGGVRNEQFF.

V is TRBV2 and J is TRBJ1-5; the D gene is possibly TRBD1 (6 bases). The germline V gene has CDR1 SNHLY and CDR2 FYNNEI. V dropped 8 bases and J dropped 5 bases, with 19 bases sitting between them. The CDR3 sequence is 15 residues long. Written as DNA, the CDR3 is TGTGCCAGCGCAGACAGGACCGAGCCCTATCAGCCCCAGCATTTT. Translated: CASADRTEPYQPQHF. The whole variable domain, filled in from reference TRBV2 and TRBJ1-5, reads EPEVTQTPSHQVTQMGQEVILRCVPISNHLYFYWYRQILGQKVEFLVSFYNNEISEKSEIFDDQFSVERPDGSNFTLKIRSTKLEDSAMYFCASADRTEPYQPQHFGDGTRLSIL.

The rearrangement uses TRBV6-5 and TRBJ2-1; TRBD2 matches at 9 bases. With V trimmed by 6 bases and J by 6 bases, 9 bases remained unmatched. Germline V gene lookup returns CDR1 MNHEY and CDR2 SVGAGI. The CDR3 has 15 amino acids. The CDR3, as DNA: TGTGCCAGCAGGGAGCAAGCGGGAGGCGTCAATGAGCAGTTCTTC. The encoded protein is CASREQAGGVNEQFF.

The chain employs TRBV12-3 or TRBV12-4 and TRBJ1-4, with D hard to call. Trimming left V 6 bases short and J 4 bases short, with 9 bases between. The CDR3 extends over 13 amino acids. In DNA, the CDR3 is TGTGCCAGCAGGATTGGGAATAATGAAAAACTGTTTTTT. It translates to CASRIGNNEKLFF.

V and J are TRBV28 and TRBJ2-3; either TRBD1 or TRBD2 may supply D (5 bases each). CDR1 is MDHEN, CDR2 SYDVKM, per germline. The V and J ends lost 5 bases and 6 bases respectively, with 12 bases between them. The CDR3 loop spans 13 amino acids. The CDR3 spells CASSEGRRDTQYF. CDR3 DNA: TGTGCCAGCAGTGAGGGGAGACGGGATACGCAGTATTTT.

CDR3 coding DNA: TGTGCCAGCAGTTCCGCCGGAGACTGGGTGGTAGCTTTCTTT. It encodes CASSSAGDWVVAFF. The chain has TRBV28 and TRBJ1-1, with unresolved D. Between the trimmed V and J ends, which lost 4 bases and 10 bases, there was a span of 19 bases. The CDR3 spans 14 residues. Germline V lookup: CDR1 MDHEN, CDR2 SYDVKM. The variable domain in full, with the rest retrieved from reference TRBV28 and TRBJ1-1, is DVKVTQSSRYLVKRTGEKVFLECVQDMDHENMFWYRQDPGLGLRLIYFSYDVKMKEKGDIPEGYSVSREKKERFSLILESASTNQTSMYLCASSSAGDWVVAFFGQGTRLTVV.

This rearrangement joins TRBV5-8 to TRBJ1-1; 8 bases line up with TRBD1. V gave up 1 base and J gave up 10 bases; unmatched junction bases: 6. Germline V gene sequence: CDR1 SGHTS, CDR2 YDEGEE. The CDR3 spans 13 residues. CDR3 DNA: TGTGCCAGCAGCTTGCAGGGGGCGCCTAGAGCTTTCTTT. Its translation: CASSLQGAPRAFF.

The chain couples TRBV19 to TRBJ1-5, with 8 bases identical to TRBD1. This CDR3 has 15 amino acids. The germline gives CDR1 LNHDA, CDR2 SQIVND (reference sequence). The junction had 12 bases not matched to a gene; V was cut back by 5 bases and J by 9 bases. The DNA for the CDR3 is TGTGCCAGTAGTGGAAGGACAGGGCCCGGGGGGCCCCAGCATTTT. Protein sequence: CASSGRTGPGGPQHF.

The V gene is TRBV30, the J gene TRBJ1-1; a possible D gene is TRBD1 (5 bases). This CDR3 has 11 amino acids. Germline V gene lookup returns CDR1 GTSNPN and CDR2 SVGIG (reference sequence). Between the trimmed V and J ends, which lost 2 bases and 11 bases, there was a span of 12 bases. The chain's CDR3 is CAWSFDSSAFF. CDR3 DNA sequence: TGTGCCTGGAGTTTCGACAGTTCGGCTTTCTTT.

CDR3 coding DNA: TGCGCCAGCAGCGTGGCCCCCGGAAACACCATATATTTT. This codes for CASSVAPGNTIYF. The chain employs TRBV5-1 and TRBJ1-3; D is ambiguous. CDR1 and CDR2 (germline): SGHRS, YFSETQ. The ends were cut back, 4 bases at V and 4 bases at J, with 9 bases in the middle. The CDR3 is made up of 13 amino acids.

This chain joins TRBV30 and TRBJ1-1; no clear D gene. This CDR3 has 15 residues. V was clipped by 4 bases and J by 4 bases, with 19 bases between them. Germline V gene data show CDR1 as GTSNPN and CDR2 as SVGIG (reference sequence). CDR3 DNA sequence: TGTGCCTGGAAGCGAAGGGCCCCGGCGGGCACTGAAGCTTTCTTT. Translation: CAWKRRAPAGTEAFF. Drawing the rest from reference TRBV30 and TRBJ1-1, the complete variable domain is SQTIHQWPATLVQPVGSPLSLECTVEGTSNPNLYWYRQAAGRGLQLLFYSVGIGQISSEVPQNLSASRPQDRQFILSSKKLLLSDSGFYLCAWKRRAPAGTEAFFGQGTRLTVV.

The chain has TRBV19 and TRBJ2-5, with a weak D call TRBD2 (7 bases). Germline values: CDR1 LNHDA, CDR2 SQIVND (reference sequence). V lost 5 bases and J lost 4, with 20 bases in between. The CDR3 totals 16 residues. The CDR3 nucleotides read TGTGCCAGTAGTCCCTCCGGGGTGGGAGGGGGAGAGACCCAGTACTTC. Protein sequence: CASSPSGVGGGETQYF.

This chain joins TRBV24-1 and TRBJ2-3, with D perhaps TRBD1 (6 bases). The CDR3 spans 15 residues. Germline loops: CDR1 KGHDR, CDR2 SFDVKD. Trimming removed 9 bases from V and 6 bases from J, with 21 bases in between. The CDR3 here is CATVRDTRCEDTQYF. The CDR3 nucleotides are TGTGCCACCGTCAGGGACACACGATGCGAGGATACGCAGTATTTT.

This chain links TRBV6-4 with TRBJ2-7; D is ambiguous. The CDR3 consists of 15 residues. Germline V gives CDR1 MRHNA, CDR2 SNTAGT. V was clipped by 4 bases and J by 2 bases, with 15 bases between them. As DNA, the CDR3 is TGTGCCAGCAGTGTCGAGGACGGAAGCGCCTACGAGCAGTACTTC. Protein sequence: CASSVEDGSAYEQYF.

The CDR3, as DNA: TGTGCCAGCAGTTTGCAGGGAGGCGGAAATGGCTACACCTTC. It is translated as CASSLQGGGNGYTF. This chain connects TRBV6-5 to TRBJ1-2; possible D gene TRBD1, 5 bases. The CDR3 extends over 14 amino acids. The germline gives CDR1 MNHEY, CDR2 SVGAGI. V lost 4 bases and J lost 6, with 15 bases in between.

CDR3 sequence (DNA): TGTGCCAGCAGCCCGCCACACGGGTGGGGGACAAAATACAATGAGCAGTTCTTC. It yields the protein CASSPPHGWGTKYNEQFF. The gene calls are TRBV3-1 (or the pseudogene TRBV3-2) and TRBJ2-1; D perhaps matches TRBD1 (6 bases). From germline, CDR1 is LGHDT and CDR2 YNNKEL (reference sequence). The CDR3 is made up of 18 amino acids. Trimming pared 4 bases from V and 4 bases from J, leaving 23 bases between.

As DNA, the CDR3 is TGTGCCAGCAGCCTGACAGGGGAGGGAAGCGAGCAGTACTTC. Its protein is CASSLTGEGSEQYF. The chain joins TRBV7-9 to TRBJ2-7; D perhaps matches TRBD1 (8 bases). The CDR3 contains 14 residues. Deletions cut 5 bases from V and 6 bases from J, with 17 bases between. Per germline, CDR1 SEHNR and CDR2 FQNEAQ (reference sequence).

The CDR3 here is CASARTSISTDTQYF. The CDR3 DNA is TGTGCCAGTGCGAGAACTAGCATTAGCACAGATACGCAGTATTTT. The V and J genes are TRBV19 and TRBJ2-3; perhaps TRBD2 as D (6 bases). The length of the CDR3 is 15 residues. Trimming removed 8 bases at V and 0 bases at J, with 15 bases between. CDR1 and CDR2 from the germline V gene are LNHDA and SQIVND (reference sequence).

The count of this clone is one. The chain has TRBV11-3 and TRBJ2-1, with 7 positions matching TRBD2. CDR3 length: 14 residues. The V segment lost 4 bases and the J segment 5 bases; nucleotides outside the gene matches: 5. In germline, CDR1 is SGHNT, CDR2 YENEEA. The CDR3 region has the DNA TGTGCCAGCAGCTCCGCAGCGGGGCACAATGAGCAGTTCTTC. This encodes CASSSAAGHNEQFF.

The chain joins TRBV6-6 to TRBJ2-2, with unresolved D. V was shortened by 7 bases and J by 6 bases, with 9 bases between the two germline ends. CDR3 size: 12 residues. Germline V gene sequence: CDR1 MNHNY, CDR2 SVGAGI (reference sequence). The DNA of the CDR3 is TGTGCCAGCATGGCTTCGGCCGGGGAGCTGTTTTTT. Protein sequence: CASMASAGELFF.

This clone was picked up one time. This chain links TRBV28 with TRBJ1-3, with D perhaps TRBD1 (5 bases). The germline V gene has CDR1 MDHEN and CDR2 SYDVKM. V shed 10 bases and J shed 5 bases, with 18 bases lying between them. There are 14 residues in the CDR3. CDR3 coding DNA: TGTGCCACGGGGCCCCCCGCGGGAAGAAACACCATATATTTT. It codes for CATGPPAGRNTIYF.